These 26 T cell receptor beta chains came from one sample sequenced in a study of blood T cell repertoires in COVID-19. Data came from immunoSEQ multiplex PCR; TCRdb stores just in-frame clones and leaves some out. The sample has about 350,000 clones; about 87% are singletons. The sample was PBMCs or T cells enriched from blood (not recorded which). Receptors were obtained from a woman aged 25 to 45 who had recovered from COVID-19.

The rearrangement joins TRBV19 to TRBJ1-6; the match to TRBD1 covers 12 bases. Germline CDR1 and CDR2: LNHDA and SQIVND (reference sequence). V lost 6 bases to trimming and J lost 13 bases; unmatched junction nucleotides: 4. The CDR3 covers 13 residues. CDR3 protein: CASRGQGALPLHF. The CDR3 nucleotides read TGTGCCAGTAGGGGACAGGGGGCTCTGCCCCTCCACTTT.

This rearrangement joins TRBV12-5 to TRBJ1-2; tentatively, D is TRBD1 (5 bases). V gave up 5 bases and J gave up 4 bases, with 14 bases separating them. This CDR3 has 14 residues. In germline, CDR1 is LGHNT, CDR2 FRNRAP. The CDR3 reads CASGGGTDPYGYTF. The CDR3 nucleotides are TGTGCTAGTGGTGGGGGGACGGACCCCTATGGCTACACCTTC.

The rearrangement links TRBV2 to TRBJ2-5, with a weak D call TRBD2 (6 bases). The CDR3 has 19 amino acids. The germline V gene encodes CDR1 SNHLY and CDR2 FYNNEI. V was trimmed by 6 bases and J by 0 bases, leaving 26 bases between them. This chain's CDR3 is CASSDRIGGTAPYQETQYF. CDR3 DNA: TGTGCCAGCAGCGACCGGATTGGGGGGACGGCACCTTACCAAGAGACCCAGTACTTC.

The chain employs TRBV15 and TRBJ2-5; possibly TRBD1 for D (7 bases). Germline values: CDR1 LNHNV, CDR2 YYDKDF (reference sequence). This CDR3 spans 15 amino acids. Between the trimmed V and J ends, which lost 3 bases and 2 bases, there was a span of 13 bases. The CDR3 sequence: CATSRGGTEQETQYF. The CDR3 bases are TGTGCCACCAGCAGGGGCGGGACAGAACAAGAGACCCAGTACTTC.

V is TRBV4-2 and J is TRBJ1-1; D gene unclear. The CDR3 totals 16 residues. The V gene's germline CDR1 is LGHNA and CDR2 YNFKEQ. Trimming pared 0 bases from V and 1 base from J, leaving 12 bases between. The CDR3 spells CASSQDLYSQNTEAFF. The CDR3 nucleotides are TGTGCCAGCAGCCAAGATCTATACAGCCAGAACACTGAAGCTTTCTTT.

The CDR3: CASSLAGGGRATEAFF. Written as DNA, the CDR3 is TGTGCCAGCAGCTTGGCCGGTGGTGGCAGGGCCACTGAAGCTTTCTTT. The rearrangement joins TRBV5-4 to TRBJ1-1, with D perhaps matching TRBD1 (5 bases). Germline CDR1 is SGHNT and CDR2 is YYREEE (reference sequence). Trimming took 0 bases from V and 4 from J, leaving 16 bases between them. This CDR3 contains 16 residues.

The chain has TRBV10-3 and TRBJ2-2, with TRBD1 matching over 7 bases. CDR1 and CDR2 from the germline V gene are ENHRY and SYGVKD. The trim removed 4 bases at V and 0 bases at J, leaving 2 bases unmatched. The CDR3 extends over 15 amino acids. CDR3 region: CAISGTGSNTGELFF. The CDR3 DNA sequence: TGTGCCATCAGTGGGACAGGTTCGAACACCGGGGAGCTGTTTTTT.

CDR3 amino acids: CASSSSELAEAFF. The CDR3 DNA follows: TGTGCCAGCAGCTCCTCTGAGTTAGCTGAAGCTTTCTTT. This chain links TRBV7-9 with TRBJ1-1; D is undetermined. V dropped 4 bases and J dropped 6 bases, with 12 bases sitting between them. This CDR3 contains 13 residues. Germline V gene sequence: CDR1 SEHNR, CDR2 FQNEAQ (reference sequence).

This chain uses TRBV19 with TRBJ2-5; D call uncertain. The germline CDR1 and CDR2 sequences are LNHDA and SQIVND (reference sequence). This CDR3 is built from 13 residues. V lost 5 bases and J 4 bases, leaving 11 bases between the germline ends. CDR3 DNA sequence: TGTGCCAGTAGTGATAGTATTCCAGAGACCCAGTACTTC. Its translation: CASSDSIPETQYF.

V usage is TRBV29-1 and J usage is TRBJ1-2, with 7 bases that match TRBD1. After removal of 4 bases from V and 4 bases from J, the junction contained 6 bases not matched to a gene. There are 13 residues in the CDR3. Germline-derived CDR1 and CDR2 are SQVTM and ANQGSEA. In DNA, the CDR3 is TGCAGCGTTGTATCAGGGGGACTCTATGGCTACACCTTC. Amino acid sequence: CSVVSGGLYGYTF. The full variable domain, completed using reference TRBV29-1 and TRBJ1-2, is SAVISQKPSRDICQRGTSLTIQCQVDSQVTMMFWYRQQPGQSLTLIATANQGSEATYESGFVIDKFPISRPNLTFSTLTVSNMSPEDSSIYLCSVVSGGLYGYTFGSGTRLTVV.

The genes are TRBV19 and TRBJ1-1; 7 bases match TRBD1. The CDR3 sequence is 13 residues long. Germline lookup yields CDR1 LNHDA and CDR2 SQIVND (reference sequence). The ends lost 6 bases at V and 3 bases at J; junction bases unmatched: 4. Here the CDR3 DNA reads TGTGCCAGTAGACAGGGGATATACACTGAAGCTTTCTTT. It translates to CASRQGIYTEAFF.

This clone appeared a single time. The V call is TRBV11-2, the J call TRBJ1-4; TRBD1 matches at 10 bases. This CDR3 is built from 14 residues. The V gene end was trimmed by 4 bases and the J gene end by 7 bases; junction bases not matched to a gene: 3. From germline, CDR1 is SGHAT and CDR2 FQNNGV. CDR3 DNA: TGTGCCAGCAGCTCCGGGACAGGGGTTGAAAAACTGTTTTTT. This encodes CASSSGTGVEKLFF. Variable domain in full (rest from reference TRBV11-2 and TRBJ1-4): EAGVAQSPRYKIIEKRQSVAFWCNPISGHATLYWYQQILGQGPKLLIQFQNNGVVDDSQLPKDRFSAERLKGVDSTLKIQPAKLEDSAVYLCASSSGTGVEKLFFGSGTQLSVL.

This clone turned up a few times. This sequence joins TRBV6-2 or TRBV6-3 and TRBJ1-2; maybe TRBD1 (5 bases). Germline CDR1 reads MNHEY; CDR2 reads SVGEGT. Trimming took off 0 bases at V and 8 bases at J, with 22 bases between the two ends. The CDR3 is 17 amino acids. CDR3 region: CASSYSVRGARLGGYTF. For the CDR3, the DNA is TGTGCCAGCAGTTACTCCGTCCGCGGGGCCCGGCTGGGGGGCTACACCTTC.

The chain has TRBV18 and TRBJ2-7, with TRBD1 identical over 9 bases. V lost 6 bases and J lost 6; bases outside the gene matches: 12. The CDR3 contains 15 residues. Germline V gene sequence: CDR1 KGHSH, CDR2 LQKENI. The CDR3 protein is CASSPVPGQGFEQYF. The CDR3 DNA reads TGTGCCAGCTCGCCAGTTCCGGGACAGGGTTTCGAGCAGTACTTC.

V gene TRBV9 combines with J gene TRBJ1-2; D is undetermined. This CDR3 spans 12 amino acids. V gave up 0 bases and J gave up 3 bases, with 3 bases separating them. Germline V gene data show CDR1 as SGDLS and CDR2 as YYNGEE. The CDR3 DNA reads as TGTGCCAGCAGCGTAGTAGACTATGGCTACACCTTC. It specifies CASSVVDYGYTF. The whole variable domain, remainder taken from reference TRBV9 and TRBJ1-2, is DSGVTQTPKHLITATGQRVTLRCSPRSGDLSVYWYQQSLDQGLQFLIQYYNGEERAKGNILERFSAQQFPDLHSELNLSSLELGDSALYFCASSVVDYGYTFGSGTRLTVV.

This chain joins TRBV4-1 and TRBJ1-1, with unresolved D. This CDR3 has 16 residues. The V and J ends lost 0 bases and 0 bases respectively, with 11 bases between them. Germline assignment: CDR1 MGHRA and CDR2 YSYEKL. CDR3 amino acids: CASSQDPVALNTEAFF. CDR3 sequence (DNA): TGCGCCAGCAGCCAAGACCCGGTCGCCTTGAACACTGAAGCTTTCTTT.

The chain recombines TRBV14 with TRBJ1-2; TRBD1 matches at 8 bases. CDR3 length: 18 amino acids. J gave up 0 bases and V 4 bases, and 13 bases lay outside the gene matches. From germline, CDR1 is SGHDN and CDR2 FVKESK. The chain's CDR3 is CASSPSAHRGGANYGYTF. The CDR3 nucleotides are TGTGCCAGCAGCCCGTCAGCGCACAGGGGGGGAGCTAACTATGGCTACACCTTC.

The genes are TRBV28 and TRBJ1-5; 10 bases align to TRBD1. CDR1 and CDR2 (germline): MDHEN, SYDVKM. This CDR3 is 14 amino acids long. V was clipped by 4 bases and J by 7 bases; unmatched bases: 4. This CDR3 is CASSSGTGEQPQHF. CDR3 nucleotides: TGTGCCAGCAGTTCCGGGACAGGGGAACAGCCCCAGCATTTT.

CDR3 loop: CASSQRRANSPLHF. The DNA of the CDR3 is TGCGCCAGCAGTCAACGGAGGGCGAATTCACCCCTCCACTTT. The J gene is TRBJ1-6, the V gene TRBV23-1; D unclear. TRBV23-1 is designated an ORF whose function remains uncertain. Deletions cut 2 bases from V and 7 bases from J, with 9 bases between. This CDR3 spans 14 amino acids.

The V gene is TRBV4-2, the J gene TRBJ1-3; D remains unclear. The CDR3 loop spans 16 amino acids. Trimming removed 3 bases at V and 0 bases at J, with 12 bases between. Germline values: CDR1 LGHNA, CDR2 YNFKEQ. CDR3 amino acids: CASSHVEASSGNTIYF. Here the CDR3 DNA reads TGTGCCAGCAGCCATGTTGAAGCTAGCTCTGGAAACACCATATATTTT.

This chain links TRBV2 with TRBJ1-2, with 9 positions matching TRBD1. From germline, CDR1 is SNHLY and CDR2 FYNNEI. V lost 3 bases to trimming and J lost 8 bases; unmatched junction nucleotides: 10. The CDR3 has 15 amino acids. CDR3 bases: TGTGCCAGCAGTGACCGAACAGGGGGCTCGACGGGCTACACCTTC. As protein: CASSDRTGGSTGYTF.

The rearrangement uses TRBV5-4 and TRBJ1-1, with TRBD1 matching 7 bases. Germline CDR1 and CDR2: SGHNT and YYREEE (reference sequence). This CDR3 comprises 17 residues. J gave up 4 bases and V 1 base, and 13 bases lay outside the gene matches. The CDR3 bases are TGTGCCAGCAGCTTGCCCTCTGCGACAGGGTGGGGCACTGAAGCTTTCTTT. It yields the protein CASSLPSATGWGTEAFF.

The genes are TRBV7-9 and TRBJ1-1; no reliable D call. Germline values: CDR1 SEHNR, CDR2 FQNEAQ (reference sequence). The CDR3 extends over 13 amino acids. V lost 3 bases and J 3 bases, leaving 8 bases between the germline ends. The CDR3: CASSFTGDTEAFF. CDR3 bases: TGTGCCAGCAGCTTTACCGGGGACACTGAAGCTTTCTTT.

At least ten counts were recorded for this clone. The chain links TRBV7-2 to TRBJ1-5; D possibly corresponds to TRBD1 (6 bases). Looked up from germline, CDR1 is SGHTA and CDR2 is FQGNSA. This CDR3 has 15 residues. V was clipped by 5 bases and J by 3 bases, with 14 bases between them. The CDR3 coding sequence is TGTGCCAGCAGCCCAGGGGCGGGCTACAATCAGCCCCAGCATTTT. This translates into CASSPGAGYNQPQHF. The whole variable domain, filled in from reference TRBV7-2 and TRBJ1-5, reads GAGVSQSPSNKVTEKGKDVELRCDPISGHTALYWYRQSLGQGLEFLIYFQGNSAPDKSGLPSDRFSAERTGGSVSTLTIQRTQQEDSAVYLCASSPGAGYNQPQHFGDGTRLSIL.

This chain links TRBV24-1 with TRBJ1-2; no clear D. V was pared by 0 bases and J by 9 bases, with 10 bases between. The length of the CDR3 is 13 residues. Germline CDR1 KGHDR, CDR2 SFDVKD. This chain's CDR3 is CATSDLTDISYTF. DNA of the CDR3: TGTGCCACCAGTGATTTGACAGACATAAGCTACACCTTC.

The V gene is TRBV3-1 (or the pseudogene TRBV3-2), the J gene TRBJ2-7; TRBD1 matches 9 bases. CDR3 length equals 13 residues. The ends lost 6 bases at V and 8 bases at J; junction bases unmatched: 8. Germline assignment: CDR1 LGHDT and CDR2 YNNKEL (reference sequence). CDR3 residues: CASRLTGGTKQYF. The CDR3 bases are TGTGCCAGCAGACTGACAGGGGGGACGAAGCAGTACTTC.